These T cell receptor beta chains were read from a single sample in a study of shared clonotypes between healthy human individuals. Sequenced by immunoSEQ multiplex PCR; TCRdb stores in-frame clones only, minus some. The table shows approximately 740,000 clones, with 80% to 95% occurring only once. Sequenced input: naive CD8+ T cells sorted from blood. These TCRs come from a man aged 25 to 45 in good health. Both conserved end residues are part of each CDR3. Each record gives: J gene, V gene, D gene, clone size, CDR3 protein, CDR3 DNA. A D gene is named only where the DNA matches it firmly. Some rows mark clone size as missing; the rest say once, few, many or name a class of expanded clone.

TRBJ2-7,TRBV4-3,NA,NA,CASSPGRNSYEQYF,TGCGCCAGCAGCCCCGGGCGGAACTCCTACGAGCAGTACTTC
TRBJ2-3,TRBV5-5,TRBD2,NA,CASSSGLAGEADTDTQYF,TGTGCCAGCAGCTCGGGACTAGCGGGAGAAGCAGACACAGATACGCAGTATTTT
TRBJ2-2,TRBV11-2,NA,NA,CASSFGSPNTGELFF,TGTGCCAGCAGCTTCGGCAGCCCGAACACCGGGGAGCTGTTTTTT
TRBJ2-3,TRBV4-1,NA,once,CASSRLYPSTDTQYF,TGCGCCAGCAGCCGCTTATACCCTAGCACAGATACGCAGTATTTT
TRBJ2-5,TRBV7-9,NA,NA,CASSTEETQYF,TGTGCCAGCAGCACCGAAGAGACCCAGTACTTC
TRBJ1-1,TRBV28,NA,once,CASSPLGEAFF,TGTGCCAGCAGTCCCCTGGGGGAAGCTTTCTTT
TRBJ1-2,TRBV11-2,NA,NA,CASSLAGTYGYTF,TGTGCCAGCAGCTTAGCGGGTACCTATGGCTACACCTTC
TRBJ2-7,TRBV6-6,NA,few,CASSYSGGVSSYEQYF,TGTGCCAGCAGTTACTCTGGCGGGGTGAGCTCCTACGAGCAGTACTTC
TRBJ2-1,TRBV27,TRBD2,once,CASSSGLGGEGYRQFF,TGTGCCAGCAGTTCGGGACTAGGAGGTGAAGGGTATAGGCAGTTCTTC
TRBJ2-4,TRBV13,TRBD2,NA,CASSLSHVAGDRSGKNIQYF,TGTGCCAGCAGCTTAAGCCATGTAGCGGGAGATCGATCGGGCAAAAACATTCAGTACTTC
TRBJ2-1,TRBV29-1,TRBD2,NA,CSVEGLAEINEQFF,TGCAGCGTAGAGGGACTAGCGGAAATCAATGAGCAGTTCTTC
TRBJ1-1,TRBV28,TRBD1,NA,CASTLTGRTEAFF,TGTGCCAGCACCTTGACAGGGCGGACTGAAGCTTTCTTT
TRBJ2-1,TRBV30,TRBD2,NA,CAWSVGLAGTNEQFF,TGTGCCTGGAGTGTAGGGCTAGCGGGAACCAATGAGCAGTTCTTC
TRBJ1-2,TRBV7-2,NA,NA,CASSSTDGEDIYGYTF,TGTGCCAGCAGCTCAACGGACGGGGAAGATATCTATGGCTACACCTTC
TRBJ1-4,TRBV14,TRBD1,NA,CASSQEGDSFYEKLFF,TGTGCCAGCAGCCAAGAGGGGGACAGTTTTTATGAAAAACTGTTTTTT
TRBJ2-5,TRBV27,TRBD2,once,CASSFSSGLAEETQYF,TGTGCCAGCAGTTTCTCATCCGGACTAGCGGAAGAGACCCAGTACTTC
TRBJ2-5,TRBV7-9,TRBD1,NA,CASSPMTGGNQETQYF,TGTGCCAGCAGCCCCATGACAGGGGGGAACCAAGAGACCCAGTACTTC